One sample yielded the 29 T cell receptor beta chains listed below, sequenced in a study of blood T cell repertoires in COVID-19. Generated by immunoSEQ multiplex PCR, the TCRdb table keeps only in-frame clones and is missing some. The table has roughly 260,000 clones, approximately 90% seen once. Sequencing was performed on peripheral blood. These receptor sequences come from a woman aged 45-60 years who had recovered from COVID-19.

This clone was counted once. The chain couples TRBV7-9 to TRBJ2-3; possible D gene TRBD2, 7 bases. Per germline, CDR1 SEHNR and CDR2 FQNEAQ (reference sequence). With 4 bases removed from V and 7 bases from J, the gap between germline ends came to 9 bases. The CDR3 has 12 residues. CDR3 in amino acids: CASSWGGNTQYF. The CDR3 nucleotides are TGTGCCAGCAGCTGGGGGGGCAATACGCAGTATTTT.

The V call is TRBV5-4, the J call TRBJ1-2, with 10 bases identical to TRBD1. Unmatched junction bases numbered 8, after V lost 2 bases and J lost 7 bases. The germline gives CDR1 SGHNT, CDR2 YYREEE (reference sequence). The CDR3 spans 15 residues. The CDR3 sequence is CASSFGQGEFGGYTF. CDR3 nucleotides: TGTGCCAGCAGCTTTGGACAGGGGGAATTCGGTGGCTACACCTTC.

This sequence joins TRBV19 and TRBJ1-5; D unresolved. This CDR3 contains 14 residues. The V end lost 5 bases, the J end lost 3 bases, and 11 bases lay between the germline ends. The germline gives CDR1 LNHDA, CDR2 SQIVND (reference sequence). The CDR3 nucleotides are TGTGCCAGTAGTTTCCCGCGGAACAATCAGCCCCAGCATTTT. Protein product: CASSFPRNNQPQHF.

This clone occurred a few times. V and J are TRBV4-3 and TRBJ2-7; 7 positions agree with TRBD1. Losses at the gene ends were 3 bases for V and 0 bases for J; bases not matched to a gene: 2. Germline assignment: CDR1 LGHNA and CDR2 YSLEER. This CDR3 region has 14 residues. The CDR3 DNA reads TGCGCCAGCAGCCAGGGACAGAGCTCCTACGAGCAGTACTTC. Its protein is CASSQGQSSYEQYF.

There are a few counts of this clone. The genes are TRBV6-2 or TRBV6-3 and TRBJ1-2, with 8 bases aligning to TRBD1. Germline loops: CDR1 MNHEY, CDR2 SVGEGT. The CDR3 is 13 amino acids. The junction had 4 bases not matched to a gene; V was cut back by 6 bases and J by 4 bases. CDR3 sequence (DNA): TGTGCCAGCAGCGACGGACAGGGCTATGGCTACACCTTC. It specifies CASSDGQGYGYTF.

J is TRBJ1-1 and V is TRBV20-1, with 7 bases fitting TRBD1. Trimming took 6 bases from V and 8 from J; bases not matched to a gene: 6. The CDR3 extends over 11 amino acids. CDR1 and CDR2 (germline): DFQATT, SNEGSKA (reference sequence). The CDR3 coding sequence is TGCAGTGCCAAGGGACAGTTCGAAGCTTTCTTT. Translating gives CSAKGQFEAFF.

The chain carries TRBV27 and TRBJ1-1; possible D gene TRBD1, 6 bases. This CDR3 has 16 amino acids. Trimming stripped 4 bases from V and 1 base from J, with 16 bases between. Germline V gives CDR1 MNHEY, CDR2 SMNVEV (reference sequence). In nucleotides, the CDR3 is TGTGCCAGCAGTTCATCGACAGGAAGGTGGAACACTGAAGCTTTCTTT. Its protein is CASSSSTGRWNTEAFF.

The rearrangement links TRBV7-8 to TRBJ2-7; 7 bases fit TRBD1. This CDR3 has 14 amino acids. Per the germline V gene, CDR1 is SGHVS and CDR2 is FQNEAQ. The trim removed 4 bases at V and 3 bases at J, leaving 6 bases unmatched. The CDR3 sequence is CASSWDSANYEQYF. Written as DNA, the CDR3 is TGTGCCAGCAGCTGGGACAGCGCCAACTACGAGCAGTACTTC.

The chain combines TRBV9 with TRBJ1-2; a weak D match, TRBD1 (5 bases). This CDR3 is 13 amino acids long. Trimming shortened V by 3 bases and J by 7 bases, and 13 bases separated the two germline ends. Germline V gives CDR1 SGDLS, CDR2 YYNGEE. The CDR3 DNA follows: TGTGCCAGCAGCGCGCTCGGAGGGACTGGCTACACCTTC. Its translation: CASSALGGTGYTF.

The chain links TRBV5-5 to TRBJ2-7, with D unclear. Germline values: CDR1 SGHKS, CDR2 YYEKEE (reference sequence). V gave up 2 bases and J gave up 7 bases, with 4 bases separating them. The CDR3 is made up of 10 amino acids. CDR3: CASSFGEQYF. The CDR3 DNA follows: TGTGCCAGCAGCTTCGGGGAGCAGTACTTC.

The gene calls are TRBV20-1 and TRBJ2-5, with 9 bases aligning to TRBD2. Germline CDR1 reads DFQATT; CDR2 reads SNEGSKA (reference sequence). The V segment lost 3 bases and the J segment 1 base; nucleotides outside the gene matches: 6. This CDR3 comprises 15 residues. This CDR3 reads CSASPAGGPQETQYF. CDR3 sequence (DNA): TGCAGTGCTAGTCCAGCGGGGGGACCCCAAGAGACCCAGTACTTC.

In this sample, this clone turned up once. This chain links TRBV4-3 with TRBJ2-7; TRBD1 is a possible D gene (5 bases). This CDR3 has 15 residues. Germline assignment: CDR1 LGHNA and CDR2 YSLEER. The V end lost 1 base, the J end lost 3 bases, and 13 bases lay between the germline ends. The CDR3 DNA is TGCGCCAGCAGCCAAGGGGGCGGTGCAGTCTACGAGCAGTACTTC. Protein sequence: CASSQGGGAVYEQYF.

The V and J genes are TRBV6-5 and TRBJ2-3, with 7 bases lining up with TRBD1. J gave up 6 bases and V 6 bases, and 12 bases lay outside the gene matches. The germline V gene has CDR1 MNHEY and CDR2 SVGAGI. This CDR3 comprises 15 residues. As DNA, the CDR3 is TGTGCCAGCAGCCGGGAACAGGGGAATTGGGATACGCAGTATTTT. Amino acids: CASSREQGNWDTQYF.

A single count supports this clone. This sequence joins TRBV4-2 and TRBJ1-2, with 7 nucleotides matching TRBD1. This CDR3 is built from 12 residues. With 4 bases clipped from V and 8 bases from J, the junction kept 4 bases outside the gene matches. From germline, CDR1 is LGHNA and CDR2 YNFKEQ. CDR3 protein: CASSRTGDGYTF. The CDR3 DNA reads as TGTGCCAGCAGCCGAACAGGGGACGGCTACACCTTC.

The V gene is TRBV6-6, the J gene TRBJ2-7, with 9 positions matching TRBD1. V trimming: 2 bases; J trimming: 11 bases; junction bases outside the gene matches: 10. The CDR3 runs to 14 residues. The germline V gene encodes CDR1 MNHNY and CDR2 SVGAGI (reference sequence). This CDR3 reads CASSYALQGAPEYF. The CDR3, as DNA: TGTGCCAGCAGTTACGCCTTACAGGGGGCGCCTGAGTACTTC.

This chain links TRBV5-1 with TRBJ1-2; D not resolved. The germline V and J ends were trimmed by 4 bases and 8 bases, with 12 bases remaining between them. The CDR3 extends over 12 amino acids. Germline CDR1 SGHRS, CDR2 YFSETQ. In nucleotides, the CDR3 is TGCGCCAGCAGCCTTGCGCGGGAAGGCTACACCTTC. Its protein product is CASSLAREGYTF.

J is TRBJ1-3 and V is TRBV28; 7 bases are shared with TRBD1. There are 15 residues in the CDR3. The V gene's germline CDR1 is MDHEN and CDR2 SYDVKM. V was clipped by 4 bases and J by 0 bases; unmatched bases: 3. The CDR3 here is CASSSRGFSGNTIYF. In nucleotides, the CDR3 is TGTGCCAGCAGTTCCAGGGGGTTCTCTGGAAACACCATATATTTT. The full variable domain, with the rest looked up from reference TRBV28 and TRBJ1-3, is DVKVTQSSRYLVKRTGEKVFLECVQDMDHENMFWYRQDPGLGLRLIYFSYDVKMKEKGDIPEGYSVSREKKERFSLILESASTNQTSMYLCASSSRGFSGNTIYFGEGSWLTVV.

The chain carries TRBV11-2 and TRBJ1-1; no clear D. The CDR3 contains 14 residues. V was clipped by 5 bases and J by 5 bases, with 15 bases between them. Germline V gene sequence: CDR1 SGHAT, CDR2 FQNNGV. The CDR3 loop reads CASSPVDWRTEAFF. The CDR3 DNA sequence: TGTGCCAGCAGCCCTGTGGATTGGCGGACTGAAGCTTTCTTT.

The V call is TRBV18, the J call TRBJ2-2; 8 nucleotides agree with TRBD2. Per the germline V gene, CDR1 is KGHSH and CDR2 is LQKENI. The CDR3 consists of 16 residues. J was trimmed by 0 bases and V by 0 bases; bases with no gene match: 0. CDR3 amino acids: CASSPPGLANTGELFF. In DNA, the CDR3 is TGTGCCAGCTCACCACCGGGACTAGCGAACACCGGGGAGCTGTTTTTT.

V gene TRBV7-9 combines with J gene TRBJ2-1; D might be TRBD2 (5 bases). The germline CDR1 and CDR2 sequences are SEHNR and FQNEAQ (reference sequence). Trimming pared 4 bases from V and 9 bases from J, leaving 13 bases between. The CDR3 is 13 amino acids. Here the CDR3 reads CASSSSLEIEQFF. The CDR3 DNA is TGTGCCAGCAGCTCTAGCTTGGAAATTGAGCAGTTCTTC.

This clone is a singleton in its sample. V and J are TRBV29-1 and TRBJ2-3; 9 bases align to TRBD2. CDR3 length: 14 amino acids. Germline V gene sequence: CDR1 SQVTM, CDR2 ANQGSEA. With V trimmed by 6 bases and J by 5 bases, 9 bases remained unmatched. CDR3 nucleotides: TGCAGCGTAAATCCGGGACTAGCTTTAGATACGCAGTATTTT. This encodes CSVNPGLALDTQYF.

Of note for this clone: The same CDR3 can be traced to other DNA sequences in this sample. V usage is TRBV6-2 or TRBV6-3 and J usage is TRBJ2-5; 7 nucleotides line up with TRBD1. CDR3 length: 12 residues. The V gene's germline CDR1 is MNHEY and CDR2 SVGEGT. The J segment lost 5 bases and the V segment lost 6 bases, leaving 3 bases of the junction unmatched. The CDR3 DNA sequence: TGTGCCAGCAGCCCGACAGGGGAGACCCAGTACTTC. Its translation: CASSPTGETQYF.

This sequence joins TRBV4-1 and TRBJ2-5, with D unresolved. Per germline, CDR1 MGHRA and CDR2 YSYEKL. Trimming removed 3 bases at V and 0 bases at J, with 5 bases between. The CDR3 sequence is 13 residues long. The CDR3 region is CASSHLYQETQYF. In DNA, the CDR3 is TGCGCCAGCAGCCACCTGTACCAAGAGACCCAGTACTTC.

The genes are TRBV24-1 and TRBJ2-1; D may be TRBD1 (5 bases). CDR3 size: 13 residues. CDR1 KGHDR and CDR2 SFDVKD come from the germline V gene. Trimming stripped 3 bases from V and 9 bases from J, with 11 bases between. CDR3 sequence reads: CATSDHQGGEQFF. The CDR3 DNA is TGTGCCACCAGTGATCATCAGGGTGGTGAGCAGTTCTTC.

The V call is TRBV11-2, the J call TRBJ1-2, with unresolved D. This CDR3 spans 14 amino acids. V lost 4 bases to trimming and J lost 3 bases, with 12 bases between them. The germline V gene has CDR1 SGHAT and CDR2 FQNNGV. The CDR3 DNA sequence: TGTGCCAGCAGCTACTCACCGCTTCACTATGGCTACACCTTC. This encodes CASSYSPLHYGYTF.

Remarks on this clone: Relative to the germline gene, one junction end is altered; a read error may explain this. The chain is built from TRBV7-2 and TRBJ1-5; the D gene is possibly TRBD1 (6 bases). The germline V gene has CDR1 SGHTA and CDR2 FQGNSA. The CDR3 runs to 15 residues. The CDR3 sequence: CANSSYGTSDQPQHF. Here the CDR3 DNA reads TGTGCCAACAGCTCTTACGGGACATCCGATCAGCCCCAGCATTTT. Drawing the rest from reference TRBV7-2 and TRBJ1-5, the complete variable domain is GAGVSQSPSNKVTEKGKDVELRCDPISGHTALYWYRQSLGQGLEFLIYFQGNSAPDKSGLPSDRFSAERTGGSVSTLTIQRTQQEDSAVYLCANSSYGTSDQPQHFGDGTRLSIL.

This chain connects TRBV4-1 to TRBJ2-1, with TRBD1 identical over 9 bases. With V trimmed by 4 bases and J by 5 bases, 12 bases remained unmatched. Germline V gives CDR1 MGHRA, CDR2 YSYEKL. CDR3 length: 17 residues. CDR3 sequence: CASSRDPGQGLNNEQFF. The CDR3 DNA reads TGCGCCAGCAGCCGAGATCCGGGACAGGGCTTAAACAATGAGCAGTTCTTC.

V is TRBV5-5 and J is TRBJ2-1; TRBD2 matches at 12 bases. Per the germline V gene, CDR1 is SGHKS and CDR2 is YYEKEE (reference sequence). Trimming cost V 5 bases and J 7 bases; bases outside gene matches: 4. This CDR3 region has 14 residues. For the CDR3, the DNA is TGTGCCAGCAGTTCTAGCGGGGGGGCGAATGAGCAGTTCTTC. The encoded protein is CASSSSGGANEQFF.

This chain uses TRBV29-1 with TRBJ1-2, with 7 bases fitting TRBD1. This CDR3 spans 12 amino acids. Germline V CDR1 and CDR2: SQVTM, ANQGSEA. V shed 2 bases and J 8 bases; nucleotides not matched to a gene: 5. As DNA, the CDR3 is TGCAGCGTTGAAAGAGGGGGCTGGGGCTACACCTTC. As protein: CSVERGGWGYTF.